This T cell receptor beta chain was captured in a study of glioma-infiltrating T cells. The study's findings and limits: Gliomas, especially low-grade, showed above-expected tissue-blood divergence; non-neoplastic patients showed below.

By sample fraction, this clonotype is medium-sized (0.01 to 0.1%). Its antigen is as yet unknown. TCR alpha and beta CDR3 regions were amplified from RNA using iRepertoire nested multiplex PCR. TCRdb reanalysed the multiplex PCR reads using MiXCR and keeps one entry per CDR3 protein. The data contain 4,000 to 5,000 distinct CDR3 sequences, approximately 34% of them singletons. The length of the CDR3 is 20 residues. V dropped 4 bases and J dropped 6; count of bases not matched to a gene: 20. Germline CDR1 and CDR2: MGHRA and YSYEKL. Material: glioma tissue, nonneoplastic brain tissue, or PBMCs (not recorded which). V is TRBV4-1 and J is TRBJ2-2; TRBD2 matches at 10 bases. This sequence was found in a human donor with low-grade glioma or glioblastoma, undergoing nonglioma brain surgery, or in good health (not recorded which). DNA for the CDR3: TGCGCCAGCAGCCCGCTTCAGGGTTTCCAGCGGGGGGGCGAGGCCGGGGAGCTGTTTTTT. Its translation: CASSPLQGFQRGGEAGELFF.